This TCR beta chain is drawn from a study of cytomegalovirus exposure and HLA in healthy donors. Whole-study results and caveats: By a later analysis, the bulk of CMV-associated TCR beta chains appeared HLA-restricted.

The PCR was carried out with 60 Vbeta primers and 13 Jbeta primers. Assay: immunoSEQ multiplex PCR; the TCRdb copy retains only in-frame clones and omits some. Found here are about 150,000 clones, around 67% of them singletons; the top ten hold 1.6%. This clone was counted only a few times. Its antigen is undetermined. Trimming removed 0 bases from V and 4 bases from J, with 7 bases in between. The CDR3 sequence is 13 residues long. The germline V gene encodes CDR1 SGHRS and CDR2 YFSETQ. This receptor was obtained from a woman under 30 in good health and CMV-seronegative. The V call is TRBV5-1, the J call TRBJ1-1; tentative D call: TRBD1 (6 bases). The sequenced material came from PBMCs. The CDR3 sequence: CASSLAGATEAFF. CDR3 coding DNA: TGCGCCAGCAGCTTGGCAGGGGCCACTGAAGCTTTCTTT.